One sample yielded the 28 T cell receptor beta chains listed below, sequenced in a study of metastatic and nonmetastatic thyroid tumors. TCRdb re-analyzed the PCR reads through MiXCR. The sample includes 34,000 or so clones, approximately 34% of them seen just once. There were no patients who had received any treatment before thyroid surgery. The sequencing sample was made of tumor tissue. The receptors originated from a female donor with papillary thyroid cancer or a benign thyroid nodule (not recorded which). Some clones in this sample may be carry-over from other donors' samples.

This clone occurred a few times. The chain employs TRBV28 and TRBJ1-1; maybe TRBD1 (5 bases). V dropped 7 bases and J dropped 5 bases, with 17 bases sitting between them. This CDR3 is built from 14 residues. In germline, CDR1 is MDHEN, CDR2 SYDVKM. Written as DNA, the CDR3 is TGTGCCAGCACCACTTGGGGGGAAGAAACTGAAGCTTTCTTT. This sequence encodes CASTTWGEETEAFF.

The chain has TRBV7-9 and TRBJ2-1, with 9 bases lining up with TRBD2. The J segment lost 4 bases and the V segment lost 6 bases, leaving 4 bases of the junction unmatched. The CDR3 extends over 14 amino acids. The germline CDR1 and CDR2 sequences are SEHNR and FQNEAQ (reference sequence). The CDR3 reads CASRRLAAYNEQFF. The CDR3 nucleotides read TGTGCCAGCAGGCGACTAGCGGCTTACAATGAGCAGTTCTTC.

This chain joins TRBV3-1 and TRBJ2-7; the D is unclear. Germline V gives CDR1 LGHDT, CDR2 YNNKEL (reference sequence). This CDR3 contains 13 residues. V lost 2 bases to trimming and J lost 6 bases, with 11 bases between them. CDR3 DNA: TGTGCCAGCAGCCAATTTAAGTCTGGCGAGCAGTACTTC. Amino acids: CASSQFKSGEQYF.

The V call is TRBV6-6, the J call TRBJ2-1, with 7 bases identical to TRBD2. Germline V gene data show CDR1 as MNHNY and CDR2 as SVGAGI (reference sequence). The CDR3 loop spans 18 amino acids. V lost 6 bases and J lost 5; bases outside the gene matches: 19. The CDR3 sequence: CASSPRPTTLAADNEQFF. The CDR3 nucleotides are TGTGCCAGCAGCCCCCGGCCCACGACCCTAGCGGCTGACAATGAGCAGTTCTTC.

The V call is TRBV28, the J call TRBJ2-5, with D possibly TRBD2 on 6 matching bases. With 6 bases removed from V and 4 bases from J, the gap between germline ends came to 24 bases. There are 17 residues in the CDR3. In germline, CDR1 is MDHEN, CDR2 SYDVKM. CDR3 in DNA: TGTGCCAGCAGGGGGACCGATAGCGGTGGCGGGCGAGAGACCCAGTACTTC. It encodes CASRGTDSGGGRETQYF.

The J gene is TRBJ1-1, the V gene TRBV5-4; 9 nucleotides line up with TRBD1. The CDR3 runs 16 residues. Germline CDR1 and CDR2: SGHNT and YYREEE (reference sequence). Losses at the gene ends were 0 bases for V and 6 bases for J; bases not matched to a gene: 9. The CDR3 DNA reads TGTGCCAGCAGCTTGGGGTTTGGGACAGGGTCCCCTGAAGCTTTCTTT. Encoded protein: CASSLGFGTGSPEAFF.

The chain uses TRBV19 and TRBJ2-7, with 7 bases fitting TRBD2. Germline V gene lookup returns CDR1 LNHDA and CDR2 SQIVND (reference sequence). This CDR3 has 14 residues. V trimming: 5 bases; J trimming: 0 bases; junction bases outside the gene matches: 4. CDR3 loop: CASSSSGASYEQYF. The CDR3 DNA is TGTGCCAGTAGTTCCAGCGGGGCCTCCTACGAGCAGTACTTC.

The chain has TRBV27 and TRBJ2-5; no clear D. Germline loops: CDR1 MNHEY, CDR2 SMNVEV (reference sequence). There are 13 residues in the CDR3. Deletions cut 5 bases from V and 7 bases from J, with 14 bases between. DNA of the CDR3: TGTGCCAGCAGTGATTTGTTCCCGGGGACCCAGTACTTC. Protein: CASSDLFPGTQYF.

The rearrangement links TRBV6-1 to TRBJ1-4; D gene unclear. Germline V gene data show CDR1 as MNHNS and CDR2 as SASEGT. V lost 4 bases and J 8 bases, leaving 8 bases between the germline ends. The CDR3 contains 12 residues. The DNA for the CDR3 is TGTGCCAGCAGTGGAATTAGAGAAAAACTGTTTTTT. Translated, it gives CASSGIREKLFF.

The chain is built from TRBV6-1 and TRBJ1-6; TRBD1 aligns across 9 bases. CDR3 length: 15 residues. CDR1 and CDR2 from the germline V gene are MNHNS and SASEGT. V lost 2 bases to trimming and J lost 10 bases; unmatched junction nucleotides: 6. Here the CDR3 DNA reads TGTGCCAGCAGTGAAAATATGGGACAGGGATCACCCCTCCACTTT. Translated, it gives CASSENMGQGSPLHF.

The chain combines TRBV7-2 with TRBJ2-7; D call uncertain. The CDR3 has 12 amino acids. The germline V gene has CDR1 SGHTA and CDR2 FQGNSA. The germline V and J ends were trimmed by 4 bases and 2 bases, with 6 bases remaining between them. The CDR3 DNA is TGTGCCAGCAGCTCGAATCCCTACGAGCAGTACTTC. Its protein product is CASSSNPYEQYF.

This clone was seen just once. This chain uses TRBV18 with TRBJ2-1; 7 nucleotides line up with TRBD1. CDR1 is KGHSH and CDR2 is LQKENI in the germline V gene. J gave up 4 bases and V 3 bases, and 15 bases lay outside the gene matches. CDR3 length equals 18 residues. The DNA for the CDR3 is TGTGCCAGCTCACCTCAGTCCAGAGGGGGCGATGGATACAATGAGCAGTTCTTC. As protein: CASSPQSRGGDGYNEQFF.

With respect to this clone: At one end the junction does not follow the germline gene, possibly because of a read error. V and J are TRBV4-1 and TRBJ2-7, with TRBD1 matching over 7 bases. CDR1 MGHRA and CDR2 YSYEKL come from the germline V gene. The CDR3 runs 13 residues. The CDR3 loop is CASSPGTVYEQYF. The CDR3, as DNA: TGCGCTAGCAGCCCCGGGACAGTCTACGAGCAGTACTTC.

This sequence joins TRBV10-2 and TRBJ2-7; D remains ambiguous. CDR1 is WSHSY and CDR2 is SAAADI in the germline V gene. V was pared by 2 bases and J by 5 bases, with 16 bases between. The CDR3 sequence is 15 residues long. The CDR3 is CASSEGRTESHEQYF. DNA of the CDR3: TGCGCCAGCAGTGAGGGCCGGACGGAGTCCCACGAGCAGTACTTC.

The chain employs TRBV20-1 and TRBJ2-7; no definite D call. This CDR3 has 13 amino acids. Germline CDR1 and CDR2: DFQATT and SNEGSKA (reference sequence). V shed 2 bases and J shed 0 bases, with 8 bases lying between them. CDR3 amino acids: CSARLQNSYEQYF. DNA of the CDR3: TGCAGTGCTAGATTACAGAACTCCTACGAGCAGTACTTC.

CDR3 in amino acids: CASSADRNNSPLHF. The CDR3 DNA is TGTGCCAGCAGCGCCGACAGGAATAATTCACCCCTCCACTTT. The chain combines TRBV11-3 with TRBJ1-6; a weak D match, TRBD1 (6 bases). The CDR3 sequence is 14 residues long. Trimming pared 5 bases from V and 5 bases from J, leaving 10 bases between. CDR1 SGHNT and CDR2 YENEEA come from the germline V gene. The entire variable domain, with the rest obtained from reference TRBV11-3 and TRBJ1-6, is as follows: EAGVVQSPRYKIIEKKQPVAFWCNPISGHNTLYWYLQNLGQGPELLIRYENEEAVDDSQLPKDRFSAERLKGVDSTLKIQPAELGDSAVYLCASSADRNNSPLHFGNGTRLTVT.

This clone has only a few counts. The CDR3 reads CASRPPGDYNSPLHF. CDR3 sequence (DNA): TGTGCCAGCAGACCTCCGGGGGACTATAATTCACCCCTCCACTTT. The rearrangement uses TRBV6-1 and TRBJ1-6; TRBD1 is a possible D gene (5 bases). The CDR3 is 15 residues long. The germline V gene has CDR1 MNHNS and CDR2 SASEGT. Trimming took 6 bases from V and 3 from J, leaving 12 bases between them.

The rearrangement links TRBV3-1 to TRBJ1-2; tentatively, D is TRBD1 (5 bases). Trimming shortened V by 0 bases and J by 3 bases, and 20 bases separated the two germline ends. Germline lookup yields CDR1 LGHDT and CDR2 YNNKEL (reference sequence). The CDR3 has 18 amino acids. For the CDR3, the DNA is TGTGCCAGCAGCCAAGATGGGTGGACACCCCTTGGGGACTATGGCTACACCTTC. The encoded protein is CASSQDGWTPLGDYGYTF.

Regarding this clone: One end of the junction does not line up with germline, which may come from a read error. The rearrangement links TRBV20-1 to TRBJ1-6, with D possibly being TRBD1 (6 bases). The CDR3 spans 15 residues. In germline, CDR1 is DFQATT, CDR2 SNEGSKA (reference sequence). The CDR3 DNA is TGCAGTGCTAGTCGGCCGGGGGCGAAGAATTCACCCTTCCACTTT. It codes for CSASRPGAKNSPFHF.

The chain recombines TRBV19 with TRBJ1-2; D remains ambiguous. Trimming shortened V by 2 bases and J by 7 bases, and 14 bases separated the two germline ends. Germline CDR1 reads LNHDA; CDR2 reads SQIVND (reference sequence). The CDR3 contains 14 residues. CDR3 sequence reads: CASSINVRSIGYTF. CDR3 coding DNA: TGTGCCAGTAGTATAAATGTGCGGAGTATTGGCTACACCTTC.

This clone qualifies as large. The CDR3, as DNA: TGTGCCAGCAGTGCTGGGATAAAGGTCTACGAGCAGTACTTC. Encoded protein: CASSAGIKVYEQYF. The rearrangement uses TRBV6-1 and TRBJ2-7; unclear D gene. The germline V gene has CDR1 MNHNS and CDR2 SASEGT. CDR3 length: 14 amino acids. V lost 4 bases and J 3 bases, leaving 13 bases between the germline ends.

The rearrangement links TRBV12-3 or TRBV12-4 to TRBJ1-2, with D tentatively TRBD1 (5 bases). CDR3 size: 15 residues. V shed 3 bases and J shed 1 base, with 12 bases lying between them. The CDR3 is CASSLVRDGNYGYTF. The CDR3 DNA sequence: TGTGCCAGCAGTTTGGTCCGGGACGGTAACTATGGCTACACCTTC.

The CDR3 sequence is CSARRGGTSEAFF. CDR3 bases: TGCAGTGCTAGGCGGGGGGGGACGTCTGAAGCTTTCTTT. This sequence joins TRBV20-1 and TRBJ1-1, with D perhaps matching TRBD1 (5 bases). Germline V lookup: CDR1 DFQATT, CDR2 SNEGSKA (reference sequence). The CDR3 has 13 amino acids. Between the trimmed V and J ends, which lost 3 bases and 6 bases, there was a span of 14 bases.

A few counts support this clone. The rearrangement uses TRBV19 and TRBJ2-3; D is perhaps TRBD1 (6 bases). Looked up from germline, CDR1 is LNHDA and CDR2 is SQIVND (reference sequence). The CDR3 consists of 14 residues. V lost 3 bases to trimming and J lost 8 bases, with 15 bases between them. The CDR3 protein is CASSMATGSSTQYF. DNA of the CDR3: TGTGCCAGTAGTATGGCGACAGGTTCGAGTACGCAGTATTTT.

This chain joins TRBV7-8 and TRBJ1-2; TRBD1 matches 7 bases. V trimming: 3 bases; J trimming: 2 bases; junction bases outside the gene matches: 6. Germline CDR1 is SGHVS and CDR2 is FQNEAQ. There are 15 residues in the CDR3. The CDR3 sequence: CASSLTGTDNYGYTF. In nucleotides, the CDR3 is TGTGCCAGCAGCTTGACCGGGACAGACAACTATGGCTACACCTTC.

CDR3 amino acids: CASSLVLAVGNEQFF. The CDR3 nucleotides are TGCGCCAGCAGCTTGGTTCTGGCAGTTGGGAATGAGCAGTTCTTC. The gene calls are TRBV5-1 and TRBJ2-1; D ambiguous. V lost 0 bases to trimming and J lost 7 bases, with 14 bases between them. The CDR3 is 15 amino acids. Germline V lookup: CDR1 SGHRS, CDR2 YFSETQ.

V and J are TRBV6-1 and TRBJ2-7; 8 bases fit TRBD1. The V gene end was trimmed by 5 bases and the J gene end by 0 bases; junction bases not matched to a gene: 9. The CDR3 runs to 16 residues. Germline V lookup: CDR1 MNHNS, CDR2 SASEGT. CDR3 in DNA: TGTGCCAGCAGTAGAAGACAGGGGCGGACCTCCTACGAGCAGTACTTC. This codes for CASSRRQGRTSYEQYF.

This clone was seen a single time. This chain connects TRBV20-1 to TRBJ2-7, with 8 nucleotides matching TRBD2. Trimming cost V 0 bases and J 4 bases; bases outside gene matches: 8. The CDR3 is 15 amino acids. Germline V gives CDR1 DFQATT, CDR2 SNEGSKA (reference sequence). CDR3 in amino acids: CSARDCGGSTYEQYF. The CDR3 nucleotides are TGCAGTGCTAGAGATTGCGGGGGGTCTACGTACGAGCAGTACTTC.